The sequence of this T cell receptor beta chain was determined in a study of T cell responses to AZD1222 COVID-19 vaccine. V lost 0 bases to trimming and J lost 5 bases; unmatched junction nucleotides: 11. There are 18 residues in the CDR3. Germline-derived CDR1 and CDR2 are SGHNT and YYREEE (reference sequence). Produced via immunoSEQ multiplex PCR; TCRdb's table is partial and in-frame only. The sample includes around 190,000 clones, approximately 90% of them seen just once. The J gene is TRBJ2-5, the V gene TRBV5-4; 12 nucleotides match TRBD1. This material consisted of peripheral blood, taken 28 days after the second AZD1222 dose. The TCR sequence derives from an adult who received the AZD1222 COVID-19 vaccine. The CDR3 sequence: CASSLAKYGTGGGETQYF. The CDR3 region has the DNA TGTGCCAGCAGCTTGGCTAAATACGGGACAGGGGGCGGGGAGACCCAGTACTTC.